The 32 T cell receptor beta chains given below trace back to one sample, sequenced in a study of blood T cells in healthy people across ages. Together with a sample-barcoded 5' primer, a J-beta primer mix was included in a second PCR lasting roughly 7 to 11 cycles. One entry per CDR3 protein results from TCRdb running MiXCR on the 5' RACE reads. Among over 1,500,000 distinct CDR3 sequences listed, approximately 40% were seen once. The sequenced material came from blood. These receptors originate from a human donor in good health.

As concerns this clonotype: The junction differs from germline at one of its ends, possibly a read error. CDR3 bases: TGCAGTGCTAACCTCGCGGGTACTTACGGGCAGTACTTC. It yields the protein CSANLAGTYGQYF. The J gene is TRBJ2-7, the V gene TRBV20-1; possibly TRBD2 for D (5 bases). The CDR3 extends over 13 amino acids. Per germline, CDR1 DFQATT and CDR2 SNEGSKA (reference sequence).

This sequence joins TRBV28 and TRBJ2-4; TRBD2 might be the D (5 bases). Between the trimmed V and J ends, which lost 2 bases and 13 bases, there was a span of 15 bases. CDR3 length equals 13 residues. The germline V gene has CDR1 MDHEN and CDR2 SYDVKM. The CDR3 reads CASSLTEPGEQYF. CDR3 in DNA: TGTGCCAGCAGTTTAACAGAGCCCGGGGAGCAGTACTTC.

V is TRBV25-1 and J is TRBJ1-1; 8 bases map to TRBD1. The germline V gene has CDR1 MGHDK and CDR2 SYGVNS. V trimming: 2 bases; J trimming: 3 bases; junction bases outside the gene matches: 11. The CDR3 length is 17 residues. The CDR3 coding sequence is TGTGCCAGCAGTGAACAATGGGTAGGACAGGGCGACACTGAAGCTTTCTTT. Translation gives CASSEQWVGQGDTEAFF.

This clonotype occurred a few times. As DNA, the CDR3 is TGTGCCAGCAGCCAAGATTATATTGAGTTATACGAGCAGTACTTC. Amino acids: CASSQDYIELYEQYF. This chain connects TRBV4-2 to TRBJ2-7; D gene uncertain. This CDR3 comprises 15 residues. V was shortened by 0 bases and J by 4 bases, with 13 bases between the two germline ends. Germline V lookup: CDR1 LGHNA, CDR2 YNFKEQ.

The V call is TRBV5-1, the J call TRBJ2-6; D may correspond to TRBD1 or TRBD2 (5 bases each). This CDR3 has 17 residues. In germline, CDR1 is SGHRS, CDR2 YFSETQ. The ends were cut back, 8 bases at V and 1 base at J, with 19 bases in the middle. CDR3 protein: CARSDRDAESGANVLTF. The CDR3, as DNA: TGCGCCAGATCCGACCGGGACGCCGAATCTGGGGCCAACGTCCTGACTTTC.

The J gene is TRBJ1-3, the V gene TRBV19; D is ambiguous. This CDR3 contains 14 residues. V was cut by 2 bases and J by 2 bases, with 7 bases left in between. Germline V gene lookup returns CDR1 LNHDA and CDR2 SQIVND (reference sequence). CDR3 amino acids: CASSIQGTGNTIYF. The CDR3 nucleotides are TGTGCCAGTAGTATACAAGGAACTGGAAACACCATATATTTT.

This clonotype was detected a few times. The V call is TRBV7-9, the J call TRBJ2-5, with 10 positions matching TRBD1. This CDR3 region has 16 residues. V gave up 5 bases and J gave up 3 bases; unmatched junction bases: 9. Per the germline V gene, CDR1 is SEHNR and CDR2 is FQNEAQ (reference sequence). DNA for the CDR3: TGTGCCAGCAGCCGCCGGCGCGGGACAGGGGAAGAGACCCAGTACTTC. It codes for CASSRRRGTGEETQYF.

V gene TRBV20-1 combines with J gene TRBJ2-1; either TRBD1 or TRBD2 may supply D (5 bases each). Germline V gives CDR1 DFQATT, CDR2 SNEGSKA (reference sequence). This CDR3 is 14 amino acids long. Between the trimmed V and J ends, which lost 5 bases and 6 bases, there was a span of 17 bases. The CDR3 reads CSAHGQEGFNEQFF. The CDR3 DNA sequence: TGCAGTGCTCACGGACAAGAGGGGTTCAATGAGCAGTTCTTC.

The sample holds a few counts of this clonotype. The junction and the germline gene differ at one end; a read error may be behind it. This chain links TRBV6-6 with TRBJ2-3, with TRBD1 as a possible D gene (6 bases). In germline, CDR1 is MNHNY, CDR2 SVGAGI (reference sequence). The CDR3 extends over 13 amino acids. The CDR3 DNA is TGTGCCAGTACCACCAGGGGCACAGGTACGCAGTATTTT. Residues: CASTTRGTGTQYF.

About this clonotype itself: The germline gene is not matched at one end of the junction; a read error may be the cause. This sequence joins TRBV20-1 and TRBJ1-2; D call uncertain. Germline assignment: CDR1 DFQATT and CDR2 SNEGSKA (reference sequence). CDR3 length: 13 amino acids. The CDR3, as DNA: TGCAGTGCTCGACCGGACGGACTCTATGACTACACCTTC. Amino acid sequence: CSARPDGLYDYTF.

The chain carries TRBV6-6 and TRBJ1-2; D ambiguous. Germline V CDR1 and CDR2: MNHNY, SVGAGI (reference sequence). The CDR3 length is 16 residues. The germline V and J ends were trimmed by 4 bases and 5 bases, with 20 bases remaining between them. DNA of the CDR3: TGTGCCAGCAGTTCCTACTTAGACCGGAGGAGTTATGGCTACACCTTC. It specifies CASSSYLDRRSYGYTF.

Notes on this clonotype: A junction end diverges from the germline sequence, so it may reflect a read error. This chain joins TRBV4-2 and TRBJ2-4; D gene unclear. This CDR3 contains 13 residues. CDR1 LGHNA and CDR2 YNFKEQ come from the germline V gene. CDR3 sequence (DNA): TGTACCAGCAGCCAAGATGAATTAAACACTCAGTACTTC. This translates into CTSSQDELNTQYF.

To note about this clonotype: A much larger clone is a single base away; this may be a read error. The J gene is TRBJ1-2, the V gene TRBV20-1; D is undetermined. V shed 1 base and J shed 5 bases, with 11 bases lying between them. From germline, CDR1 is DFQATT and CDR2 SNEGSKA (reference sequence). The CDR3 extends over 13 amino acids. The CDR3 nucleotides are TGCAGTGCTAGAGGTAGTGGGGTTTATGGCTACACCTTC. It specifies CSARGSGVYGYTF.

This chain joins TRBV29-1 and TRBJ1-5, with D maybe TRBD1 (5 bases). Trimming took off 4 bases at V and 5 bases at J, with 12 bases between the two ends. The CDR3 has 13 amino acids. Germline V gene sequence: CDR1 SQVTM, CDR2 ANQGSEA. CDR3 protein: CSVAVEGDQPQHF. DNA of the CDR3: TGCAGCGTTGCGGTAGAAGGGGATCAGCCCCAGCATTTT.

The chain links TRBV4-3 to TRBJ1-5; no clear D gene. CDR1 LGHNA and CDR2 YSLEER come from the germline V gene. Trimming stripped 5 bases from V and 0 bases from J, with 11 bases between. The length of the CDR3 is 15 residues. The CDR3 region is CASSFRADSNQPQHF. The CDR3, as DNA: TGCGCCAGCAGCTTCCGGGCAGATAGCAATCAGCCCCAGCATTTT.

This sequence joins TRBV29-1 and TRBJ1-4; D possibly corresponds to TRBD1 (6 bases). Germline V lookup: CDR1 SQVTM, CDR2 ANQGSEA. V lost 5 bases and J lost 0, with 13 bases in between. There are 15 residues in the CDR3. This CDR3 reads CSVSRDTTTNEKLFF. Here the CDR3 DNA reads TGCAGCGTTTCGAGGGACACCACAACTAATGAAAAACTGTTTTTT.

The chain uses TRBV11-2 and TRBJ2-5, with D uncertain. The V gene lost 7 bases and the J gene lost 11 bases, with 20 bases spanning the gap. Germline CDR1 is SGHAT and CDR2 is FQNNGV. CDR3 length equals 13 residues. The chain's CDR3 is CASTPEFSYGQYF. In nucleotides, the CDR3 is TGTGCCAGCACCCCTGAGTTTTCCTACGGGCAGTACTTC.

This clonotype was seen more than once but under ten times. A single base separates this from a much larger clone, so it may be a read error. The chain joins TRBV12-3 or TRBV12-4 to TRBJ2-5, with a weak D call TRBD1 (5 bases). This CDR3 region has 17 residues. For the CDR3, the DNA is TGTGCCAGCAGTTTGGCTCAAGGGGAAGGGGATAGAGAGGCCCAGTACTTC. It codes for CASSLAQGEGDREAQYF.

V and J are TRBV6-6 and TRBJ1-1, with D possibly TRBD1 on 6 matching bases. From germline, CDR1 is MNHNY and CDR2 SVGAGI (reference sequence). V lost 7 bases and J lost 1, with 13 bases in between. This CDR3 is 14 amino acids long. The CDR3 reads CASIRQEWNTEAFF. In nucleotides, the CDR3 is TGTGCCAGCATACGACAGGAATGGAACACTGAAGCTTTCTTT.

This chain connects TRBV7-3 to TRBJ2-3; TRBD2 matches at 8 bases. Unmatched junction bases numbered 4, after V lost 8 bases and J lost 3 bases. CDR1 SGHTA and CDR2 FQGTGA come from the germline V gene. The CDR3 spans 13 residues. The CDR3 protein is CASRQRGTDTQYF. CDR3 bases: TGTGCCAGCCGACAGCGGGGGACAGATACGCAGTATTTT.

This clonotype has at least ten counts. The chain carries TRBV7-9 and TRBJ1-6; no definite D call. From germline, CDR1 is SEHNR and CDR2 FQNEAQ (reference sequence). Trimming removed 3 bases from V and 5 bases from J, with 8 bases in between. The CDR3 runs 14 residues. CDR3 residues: CASSFSTDNSPLHF. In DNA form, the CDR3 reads TGTGCCAGCAGCTTTAGCACGGATAATTCACCCCTCCACTTT.

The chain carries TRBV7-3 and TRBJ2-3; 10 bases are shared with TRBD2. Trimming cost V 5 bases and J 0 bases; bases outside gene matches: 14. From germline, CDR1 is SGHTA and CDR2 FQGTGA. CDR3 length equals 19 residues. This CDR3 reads CASSDKLAGQSSSTDTQYF. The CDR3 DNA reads TGTGCCAGCAGCGATAAACTAGCGGGGCAATCTTCCAGCACAGATACGCAGTATTTT.

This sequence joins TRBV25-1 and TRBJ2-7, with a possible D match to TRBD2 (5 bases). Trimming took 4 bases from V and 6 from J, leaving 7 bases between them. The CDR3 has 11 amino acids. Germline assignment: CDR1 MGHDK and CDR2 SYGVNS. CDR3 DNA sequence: TGTGCCAGCAGTGGGACTCTCGAGCAGTACTTC. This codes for CASSGTLEQYF.

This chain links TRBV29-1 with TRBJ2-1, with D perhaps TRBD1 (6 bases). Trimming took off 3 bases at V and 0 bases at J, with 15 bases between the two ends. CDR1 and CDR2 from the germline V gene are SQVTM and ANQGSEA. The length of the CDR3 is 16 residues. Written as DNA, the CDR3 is TGCAGCGTTGAGGGTTCGGGGACACTCTCCTACAATGAGCAGTTCTTC. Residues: CSVEGSGTLSYNEQFF.

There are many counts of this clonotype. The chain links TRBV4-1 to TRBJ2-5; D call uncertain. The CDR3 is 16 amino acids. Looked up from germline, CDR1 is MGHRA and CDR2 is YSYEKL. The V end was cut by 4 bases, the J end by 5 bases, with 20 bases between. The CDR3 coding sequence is TGCGCCAGCAGCCCGGGTGTGGCTTTCCCGTCGGAGACCCAGTACTTC. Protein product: CASSPGVAFPSETQYF.

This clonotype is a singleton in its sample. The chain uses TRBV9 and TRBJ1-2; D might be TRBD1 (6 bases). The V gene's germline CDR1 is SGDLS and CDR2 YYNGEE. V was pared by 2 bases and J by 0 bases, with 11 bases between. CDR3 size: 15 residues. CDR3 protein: CASSVLTGANYGYTF. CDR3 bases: TGTGCCAGCAGCGTTTTGACAGGAGCTAACTATGGCTACACCTTC.

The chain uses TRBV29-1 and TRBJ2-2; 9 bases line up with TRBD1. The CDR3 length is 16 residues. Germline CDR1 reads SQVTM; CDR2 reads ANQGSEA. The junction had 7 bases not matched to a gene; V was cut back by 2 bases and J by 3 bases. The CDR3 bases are TGCAGCGTTGAATGGGTCAGGACAGGGGACACCGGGGAGCTGTTTTTT. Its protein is CSVEWVRTGDTGELFF.

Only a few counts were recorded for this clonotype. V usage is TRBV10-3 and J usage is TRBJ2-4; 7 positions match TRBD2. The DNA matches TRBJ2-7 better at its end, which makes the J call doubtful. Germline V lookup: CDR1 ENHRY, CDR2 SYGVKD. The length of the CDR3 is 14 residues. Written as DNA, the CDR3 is TGTGCCATCAGGGCGGGAGAGCTCGCGTACGAGCAGTACTTC. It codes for CAIRAGELAYEQYF.

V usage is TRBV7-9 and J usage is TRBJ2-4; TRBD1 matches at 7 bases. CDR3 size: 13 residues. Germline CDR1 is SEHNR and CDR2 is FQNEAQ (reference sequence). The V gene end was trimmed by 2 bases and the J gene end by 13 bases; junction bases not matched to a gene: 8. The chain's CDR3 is CASSLRGLQEQYF. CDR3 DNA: TGTGCCAGCAGCTTAAGGGGGCTCCAAGAGCAGTACTTC. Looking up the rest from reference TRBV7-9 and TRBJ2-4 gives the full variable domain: DTGVSQNPRHKITKRGQNVTFRCDPISEHNRLYWYRQTLGQGPEFLTYFQNEAQLEKSRLLSDRFSAERPKGSFSTLEIQRTEQGDSAMYLCASSLRGLQEQYFGAGTRLSVL.

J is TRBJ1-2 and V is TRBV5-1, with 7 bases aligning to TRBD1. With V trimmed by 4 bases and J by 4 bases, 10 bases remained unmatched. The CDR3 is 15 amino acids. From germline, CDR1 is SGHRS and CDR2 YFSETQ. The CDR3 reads CASSEAGTEAYGYTF. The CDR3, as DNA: TGCGCCAGCAGCGAAGCCGGGACAGAGGCCTATGGCTACACCTTC.

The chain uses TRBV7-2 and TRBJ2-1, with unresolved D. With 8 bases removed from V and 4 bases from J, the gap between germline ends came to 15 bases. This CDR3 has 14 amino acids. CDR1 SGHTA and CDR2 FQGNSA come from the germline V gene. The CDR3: CASRRDAQYNEQFF. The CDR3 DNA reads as TGTGCCAGCCGGCGTGACGCCCAATACAATGAGCAGTTCTTC. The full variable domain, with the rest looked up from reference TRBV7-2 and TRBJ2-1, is GAGVSQSPSNKVTEKGKDVELRCDPISGHTALYWYRQSLGQGLEFLIYFQGNSAPDKSGLPSDRFSAERTGGSVSTLTIQRTQQEDSAVYLCASRRDAQYNEQFFGPGTRLTVL.

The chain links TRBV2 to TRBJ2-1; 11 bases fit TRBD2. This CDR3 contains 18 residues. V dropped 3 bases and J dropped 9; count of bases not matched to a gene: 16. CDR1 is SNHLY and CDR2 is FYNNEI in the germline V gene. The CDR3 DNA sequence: TGTGCCAGCAGTGATGTGGCTAGCGGGGGGCCCACTCCGAGTGAGCAGTTCTTC. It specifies CASSDVASGGPTPSEQFF.